The source of this T cell receptor (beta chain) is a study of shared clonotypes between healthy human individuals. About the study: Each donor's CD8 memory used one plate, CD8 naive two, each CD4 subset three. Study observations and caveats: Sorted-subset sequencing, rarefaction showed, was incomplete despite large depth. Non-shared clonotypes were found to have lower generation probabilities than the clonotypes that were shared by all four of the sorted-subset donors.

Notes on this clone: Its antigen is as yet unknown. This specimen includes other DNA sequences encoding the same CDR3.

There are 14 residues in the CDR3. Per germline, CDR1 SGHTA and CDR2 FQGNSA. V was trimmed by 2 bases and J by 2 bases, leaving 6 bases between them. Method: immunoSEQ multiplex PCR; TCRdb's copy keeps in-frame clones and lacks some. In the table there are 2 million to 3 million clones, 93% of which are singletons. This clonotype was obtained from a man aged 18 to 30 in good health. Some clones in this sample may be carry-over from other donors' samples. Sequenced sample: naive CD4+ T cells from PBMCs. The subset denotes: CD45RA+ positively selected. The chain links TRBV7-2 to TRBJ2-2; D gene ambiguous. CDR3 sequence (DNA): TGTGCCAGCAGCTTATTTTCAAACACCGGGGAGCTGTTTTTT. Its protein is CASSLFSNTGELFF.